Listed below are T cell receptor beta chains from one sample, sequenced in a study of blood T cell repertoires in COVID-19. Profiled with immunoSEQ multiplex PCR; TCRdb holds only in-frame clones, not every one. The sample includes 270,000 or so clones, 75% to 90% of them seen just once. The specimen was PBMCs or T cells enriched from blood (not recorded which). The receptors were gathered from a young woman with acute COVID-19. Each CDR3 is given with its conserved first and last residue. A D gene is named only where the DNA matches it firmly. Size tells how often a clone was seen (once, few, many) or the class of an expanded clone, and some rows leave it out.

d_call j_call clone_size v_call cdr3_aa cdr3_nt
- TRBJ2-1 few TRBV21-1 CASSKATSGRTPPYNEQFF TGTGCCAGCAGCAAAGCGACTAGCGGGAGGACACCCCCCTACAATGAGCAGTTCTTC
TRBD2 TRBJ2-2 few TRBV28 CASSLWVQREGRSTGELFF TGTGCCAGCAGTTTATGGGTACAGCGGGAGGGCCGGTCCACCGGGGAGCTGTTTTTT
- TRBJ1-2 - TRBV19 CASSKQANYGYTF TGTGCCAGTAGTAAGCAGGCTAACTATGGCTACACCTTC
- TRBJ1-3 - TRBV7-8 CASSFSTRDTIYF TGTGCCAGCAGCTTTAGTACGAGGGACACCATATATTTT
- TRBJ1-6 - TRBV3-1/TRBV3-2 CASSQVVLGDSPLHF TGTGCCAGCAGCCAAGTTGTGTTAGGGGATTCACCCCTCCACTTT
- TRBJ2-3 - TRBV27 CASSLSKGPSRRGFSDTQYF TGTGCCAGCAGTTTATCTAAGGGTCCTTCTAGGAGGGGTTTTTCAGATACGCAGTATTTT
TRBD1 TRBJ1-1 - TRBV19 CASSSSGQDEAFF TGTGCCAGTAGTTCGTCCGGACAGGACGAAGCTTTCTTT
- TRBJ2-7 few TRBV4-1 CASSQAPPGVTLSYEQYF TGCGCCAGCAGCCAAGCCCCTCCAGGGGTCACGCTCTCCTACGAGCAGTACTTC
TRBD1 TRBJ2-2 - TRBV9 CASSGQGAGELFF TGTGCCAGCAGCGGACAGGGGGCCGGGGAGCTGTTTTTT
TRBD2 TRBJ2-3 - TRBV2 CASGTGTSGSLGTDTQYF TGTGCCAGTGGGACCGGGACTAGCGGGAGTCTAGGGACAGATACGCAGTATTTT
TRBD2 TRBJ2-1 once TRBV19 CASSMPKEASGKDNEQFF TGTGCCAGTAGTATGCCTAAAGAGGCTAGCGGGAAGGACAATGAGCAGTTCTTC
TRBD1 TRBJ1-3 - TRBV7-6 CASGGSGNTIYF TGTGCTTCAGGGGGCTCTGGAAACACCATATATTTT
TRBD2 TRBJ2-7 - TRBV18 CASSPGLAGGYQDEQYF TGTGCCAGCTCACCTGGGCTAGCGGGAGGGTATCAGGACGAGCAGTACTTC
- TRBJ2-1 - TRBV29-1 CSVEKLATTYNEQFF TGCAGCGTTGAAAAGCTAGCGACCACCTACAATGAGCAGTTCTTC
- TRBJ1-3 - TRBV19 CASRAYSGDSGNTIYF TGTGCCAGTAGGGCTTACAGTGGTGACTCTGGAAACACCATATATTTT
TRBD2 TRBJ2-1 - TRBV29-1 CSVTEGGFAGGNEQFF TGCAGCGTCACAGAAGGGGGATTTGCGGGAGGCAATGAGCAGTTCTTC
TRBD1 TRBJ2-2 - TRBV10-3 CAIRQGEAGELFF TGTGCCATCAGACAGGGGGAGGCCGGGGAGCTGTTTTTT
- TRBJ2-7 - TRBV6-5 CASAAGVYEQYF TGTGCCAGCGCCGCCGGAGTCTACGAGCAGTACTTC
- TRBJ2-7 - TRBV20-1 CSAKGVNEQYF TGCAGTGCTAAGGGAGTGAACGAGCAGTACTTC
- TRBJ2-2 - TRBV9 CASSDSTRGELFF TGTGCCAGCAGCGACTCTACCCGCGGGGAGCTGTTTTTT
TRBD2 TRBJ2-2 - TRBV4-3 CASSQEGLAGDITGELFF TGCGCCAGCAGCCAAGAAGGACTAGCGGGAGATATCACCGGGGAGCTGTTTTTT
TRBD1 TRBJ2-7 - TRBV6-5 CASNPIAGTVYEQYF TGTGCCAGCAACCCCATCGCTGGGACAGTCTACGAGCAGTACTTC
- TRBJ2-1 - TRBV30 CAWKELGYNEQFF TGTGCCTGGAAGGAGTTGGGCTACAATGAGCAGTTCTTC
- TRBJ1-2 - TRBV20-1 CSASTGFYGYTF TGCAGTGCTAGTACAGGGTTCTATGGCTACACCTTC
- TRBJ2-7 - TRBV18 CASSPPGGNEQYF TGTGCCAGCTCACCACCTGGAGGAAACGAGCAGTACTTC
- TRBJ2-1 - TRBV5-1 CASSLGGGELYNEQFF TGCGCCAGCAGCTTGGGTGGGGGCGAACTTTACAATGAGCAGTTCTTC
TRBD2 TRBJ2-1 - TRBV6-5 CASSYVREGPGDEQFF TGTGCCAGCAGTTACGTGCGGGAGGGCCCGGGAGATGAGCAGTTCTTC
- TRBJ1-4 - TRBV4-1 CASSFRDTVEKLFF TGCGCCAGCAGCTTCCGGGACACGGTCGAAAAACTGTTTTTT
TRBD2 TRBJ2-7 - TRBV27 CASSLGGSQYEQYF TGTGCCAGCAGTTTGGGGGGGAGTCAATACGAGCAGTACTTC
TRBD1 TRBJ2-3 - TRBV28 CASSLTGGNTDTQYF TGTGCCAGCAGTTTGACAGGGGGCAACACAGATACGCAGTATTTT
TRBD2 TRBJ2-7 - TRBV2 CASGEPSGTYEQYF TGTGCCAGCGGGGAACCAAGCGGGACCTACGAGCAGTACTTC
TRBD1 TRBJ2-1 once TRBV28 CASSRSAGTGVYNEQFF TGTGCCAGCAGCCGAAGTGCCGGGACAGGGGTCTACAATGAGCAGTTCTTC
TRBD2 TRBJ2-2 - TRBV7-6 CASSLGGLAGGITNTGELFF TGTGCCAGCAGCTTAGGGGGGCTAGCGGGAGGCATAACGAACACCGGGGAGCTGTTTTTT
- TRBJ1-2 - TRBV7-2 CASSLSPGLDGYTF TGTGCCAGCAGCTTATCGCCAGGATTGGATGGCTACACCTTC
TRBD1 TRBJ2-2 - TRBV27 CASSPRLNRGLDTGELFF TGTGCCAGCAGTCCGAGACTCAACAGGGGGCTCGACACCGGGGAGCTGTTTTTT